The 32 T cell receptor beta chains reported below all come from one sample, sequenced in a study of OX40 agonist ivuxolimab in advanced cancers. Assay: immunoSEQ multiplex PCR; the TCRdb copy retains only in-frame clones and omits some. The sample lists approximately 79,000 clones, around 86% occurring once. This specimen was CD4+ or CD8+ T cells sorted from blood, taken in a trial of the OX40 agonist ivuxolimab. These receptors all come from an adult with an advanced solid tumor such as melanoma, head and neck, liver or kidney cancer.

Remarks on this clone: The identical CDR3 is also encoded by other nucleotide sequences in the sample. The V and J genes are TRBV9 and TRBJ1-1; the D is unclear. Trimming took off 3 bases at V and 1 base at J, with 13 bases between the two ends. CDR3 length: 15 residues. Germline lookup yields CDR1 SGDLS and CDR2 YYNGEE. For the CDR3, the DNA is TGTGCCAGCAGCGAGGGTAGATCCTGGAACACTGAAGCTTTCTTT. Its translation: CASSEGRSWNTEAFF.

In its sample, this clone was seen a few times. The V and J genes are TRBV2 and TRBJ1-2; 7 positions agree with TRBD1. Germline CDR1 is SNHLY and CDR2 is FYNNEI. With V trimmed by 8 bases and J by 5 bases, 2 bases remained unmatched. This CDR3 is 11 amino acids long. The CDR3 loop reads CASGTAYGYTF. Here the CDR3 DNA reads TGTGCCAGCGGGACAGCTTATGGCTACACCTTC.

This clone was observed a single time. The genes are TRBV5-1 and TRBJ2-1, with D perhaps TRBD1 (8 bases). Looked up from germline, CDR1 is SGHRS and CDR2 is YFSETQ. V was trimmed by 4 bases and J by 7 bases, leaving 15 bases between them. The CDR3 extends over 14 amino acids. The CDR3 reads CASSQTGEGNEQFF. The CDR3 DNA is TGCGCCAGCAGCCAGACAGGGGAGGGGAATGAGCAGTTCTTC.

The rearrangement joins TRBV6-6 to TRBJ1-2, with 9 bases identical to TRBD1. Germline V gene sequence: CDR1 MNHNY, CDR2 SVGAGI (reference sequence). After removal of 6 bases from V and 8 bases from J, the junction contained 16 bases not matched to a gene. The CDR3 is made up of 16 amino acids. CDR3: CASSPTPGQGVGGYTF. CDR3 in DNA: TGTGCCAGCAGCCCCACCCCGGGACAGGGTGTAGGGGGCTACACCTTC.

The chain employs TRBV5-4 and TRBJ1-3; unclear D gene. Germline V lookup: CDR1 SGHNT, CDR2 YYREEE (reference sequence). V was trimmed by 0 bases and J by 0 bases, leaving 10 bases between them. The CDR3 covers 16 residues. CDR3 bases: TGTGCCAGCAGCTTGGGGGCGGTCTTCTCTGGAAACACCATATATTTT. This translates into CASSLGAVFSGNTIYF.

The chain recombines TRBV4-2 with TRBJ2-1; D is undetermined. V lost 4 bases to trimming and J lost 7 bases, with 17 bases between them. This CDR3 comprises 15 residues. The germline gives CDR1 LGHNA, CDR2 YNFKEQ. The CDR3 nucleotides are TGTGCCAGCAGCCCGTCGAACCCCCTAGGTAATGAGCAGTTCTTC. Amino acids: CASSPSNPLGNEQFF.

The V gene is TRBV5-1, the J gene TRBJ2-7; perhaps TRBD2 as D (6 bases). The CDR3 spans 13 residues. The germline gives CDR1 SGHRS, CDR2 YFSETQ. With 4 bases removed from V and 7 bases from J, the gap between germline ends came to 15 bases. This chain's CDR3 is CASSDPGGREQYF. The CDR3 nucleotides read TGCGCCAGCAGCGACCCAGGAGGGCGGGAGCAGTACTTC.

The CDR3 DNA follows: TGTGCCAGCAGCTTAGCCCGGACAGGCAATCAGCCCCAGCATTTT. Translating gives CASSLARTGNQPQHF. V and J are TRBV7-8 and TRBJ1-5; perhaps TRBD1 as D (6 bases). The CDR3 is 15 residues long. CDR1 is SGHVS and CDR2 is FQNEAQ in the germline V gene. Trimming pared 0 bases from V and 2 bases from J, leaving 8 bases between.

The chain links TRBV5-5 to TRBJ2-3, with 10 nucleotides matching TRBD1. Germline V gives CDR1 SGHKS, CDR2 YYEKEE (reference sequence). The V segment lost 4 bases and the J segment 1 base; nucleotides outside the gene matches: 6. The CDR3 spans 16 residues. CDR3 residues: CASSTPGTGGTDTQYF. In DNA form, the CDR3 reads TGTGCCAGCAGCACCCCCGGGACAGGGGGCACAGATACGCAGTATTTT.

For this clone: Other DNA sequences in this sample translate to the same CDR3. The chain recombines TRBV28 with TRBJ1-2; D remains unclear. The CDR3 consists of 11 residues. The V end lost 4 bases, the J end lost 7 bases, and 7 bases lay between the germline ends. Looked up from germline, CDR1 is MDHEN and CDR2 is SYDVKM. The CDR3 is CASSSTSGYTF. CDR3 coding DNA: TGTGCCAGCAGTTCCACCTCTGGCTACACCTTC.

The chain links TRBV4-2 to TRBJ1-5, with D tentatively TRBD1 (6 bases). The V end was cut by 1 base, the J end by 7 bases, with 17 bases between. This CDR3 region has 16 residues. Germline CDR1 reads LGHNA; CDR2 reads YNFKEQ. CDR3 region: CASSQASSRGGQPQHF. The DNA of the CDR3 is TGTGCCAGCAGCCAAGCATCATCCAGGGGTGGACAGCCCCAGCATTTT.

The genes are TRBV28 and TRBJ1-1; D is possibly TRBD1 (5 bases). V lost 3 bases and J lost 8, with 16 bases in between. The CDR3 runs to 14 residues. Germline lookup yields CDR1 MDHEN and CDR2 SYDVKM. For the CDR3, the DNA is TGTGCCAGCAGTTTTTGGCCGGGGGGTGTCGAAGCTTTCTTT. Its translation: CASSFWPGGVEAFF.

This chain joins TRBV18 and TRBJ2-3; D remains ambiguous. CDR3 length equals 14 residues. Per germline, CDR1 KGHSH and CDR2 LQKENI. Trimming took 2 bases from V and 4 from J, leaving 10 bases between them. The CDR3 DNA reads as TGTGCCAGCTCACCAGTGGGTAGCCCAGATACGCAGTATTTT. Protein sequence: CASSPVGSPDTQYF.

V usage is TRBV11-2 and J usage is TRBJ2-5; D not certain. This CDR3 spans 12 amino acids. Deletions cut 2 bases from V and 2 bases from J, with 3 bases between. CDR1 is SGHAT, CDR2 FQNNGV, per germline. DNA of the CDR3: TGTGCCAGCAGCTTACGGCAAGAGACCCAGTACTTC. The encoded protein is CASSLRQETQYF.

This chain uses TRBV6-6 with TRBJ2-7; D is possibly TRBD2 (5 bases). V lost 8 bases to trimming and J lost 3 bases, with 11 bases between them. Per the germline V gene, CDR1 is MNHNY and CDR2 is SVGAGI (reference sequence). The CDR3 extends over 12 amino acids. CDR3 in DNA: TGTGCCAGCTCCCGGGGAAACTACGAGCAGTACGTC. This encodes CASSRGNYEQYV.

The chain uses TRBV7-6 and TRBJ2-5, with D maybe TRBD1 (6 bases). The ends were cut back, 5 bases at V and 2 bases at J, with 15 bases in the middle. Germline V gene lookup returns CDR1 SGHVS and CDR2 FNYEAQ. The CDR3 contains 15 residues. DNA for the CDR3: TGTGCCAGCAGCAAATCACCAGGGGAACAAGAGACCCAGTACTTC. Its protein is CASSKSPGEQETQYF. Full variable domain (missing parts from reference TRBV7-6 and TRBJ2-5): GAGVSQSPRYKVTKRGQDVALRCDPISGHVSLYWYRQALGQGPEFLTYFNYEAQQDKSGLPNDRFSAERPEGSISTLTIQRTEQRDSAMYRCASSKSPGEQETQYFGPGTRLLVL.

The chain is built from TRBV19 and TRBJ1-2; no clear D. Trimming left V 7 bases short and J 7 bases short, with 16 bases between. Germline CDR1 and CDR2: LNHDA and SQIVND (reference sequence). This CDR3 has 13 residues. CDR3 DNA: TGTGCCAGTAATCCAGACTGGCGCTCTGGCTACACCTTC. The encoded protein is CASNPDWRSGYTF.

J is TRBJ2-5 and V is TRBV7-2; 7 bases map to TRBD2. The CDR3 consists of 13 residues. J was trimmed by 4 bases and V by 1 base; bases with no gene match: 0. The V gene's germline CDR1 is SGHTA and CDR2 FQGNSA. CDR3 residues: CASSLERGETQYF. DNA of the CDR3: TGTGCCAGCAGCTTAGAGCGGGGAGAGACCCAGTACTTC.

This chain links TRBV7-3 with TRBJ2-7; TRBD1 aligns across 7 bases. Trimming at V came to 2 bases and at J to 5 bases, leaving 12 bases not matched to a gene. Per germline, CDR1 SGHTA and CDR2 FQGTGA. CDR3 length equals 16 residues. The CDR3 region is CASSLGKRTGVHEQYF. The CDR3 DNA follows: TGTGCCAGCAGCTTAGGGAAGAGGACAGGAGTCCACGAGCAGTACTTC.

This clone was seen just once. The rearrangement links TRBV9 to TRBJ2-1; D may be TRBD1 or TRBD2 (6 bases each). Trimming shortened V by 2 bases and J by 5 bases, and 11 bases separated the two germline ends. Germline loops: CDR1 SGDLS, CDR2 YYNGEE. This CDR3 is 14 amino acids long. The CDR3 bases are TGTGCCAGCAGCGTCGGGGGCCGTAACAATGAGCAGTTCTTC. It is translated as CASSVGGRNNEQFF.

Only a few counts were recorded for this clone. This chain links TRBV14 with TRBJ2-1; TRBD2 agrees at 7 bases. The junction had 5 bases not matched to a gene; V was cut back by 2 bases and J by 10 bases. Germline V lookup: CDR1 SGHDN, CDR2 FVKESK. The CDR3 contains 13 residues. This chain's CDR3 is CASSQRDYGEQFF. The CDR3 region has the DNA TGTGCCAGCAGCCAACGGGACTATGGCGAGCAGTTCTTC.

The chain links TRBV29-1 to TRBJ2-5; D uncertain. Germline V gene sequence: CDR1 SQVTM, CDR2 ANQGSEA. CDR3 length: 13 amino acids. Trimming removed 5 bases from V and 1 base from J, with 11 bases in between. The CDR3 region has the DNA TGCAGCGTTAAGGGTAACCCCCAAGAGACCCAGTACTTC. It codes for CSVKGNPQETQYF.

Comments on this clone: This same CDR3 is encoded by further DNA sequences in the sample. The gene calls are TRBV5-5 and TRBJ1-5; D uncertain. The V gene's germline CDR1 is SGHKS and CDR2 YYEKEE (reference sequence). Trimming pared 0 bases from V and 4 bases from J, leaving 5 bases between. The CDR3 totals 13 residues. The CDR3 is CASSLDPNQPQHF. CDR3 in DNA: TGTGCCAGCAGCTTGGATCCAAATCAGCCCCAGCATTTT.

This chain connects TRBV5-8 to TRBJ1-4; D is unclear. Trimming pared 0 bases from V and 4 bases from J, leaving 7 bases between. The CDR3 covers 14 residues. Germline V gene lookup returns CDR1 SGHTS and CDR2 YDEGEE. Here the CDR3 DNA reads TGTGCCAGCAGCTTGGGCGGGTTTAATGAAAAACTGTTTTTT. Amino acids: CASSLGGFNEKLFF.

The genes are TRBV7-3 and TRBJ1-5; no firm D call. The CDR3 totals 15 residues. The V and J ends lost 1 base and 2 bases respectively, with 9 bases between them. Germline V gene sequence: CDR1 SGHTA, CDR2 FQGTGA. The CDR3 region is CASSLNGVGNQPQHF. CDR3 sequence (DNA): TGTGCCAGCAGCTTAAATGGGGTCGGCAATCAGCCCCAGCATTTT.

This chain links TRBV29-1 with TRBJ2-1, with TRBD1 matching 9 bases. The CDR3 runs to 14 residues. Trimming cost V 6 bases and J 7 bases; bases outside gene matches: 10. From germline, CDR1 is SQVTM and CDR2 ANQGSEA. The CDR3 region has the DNA TGCAGCGTCCGCCAACAGGGGGCGCAGAATGAGCAGTTCTTC. It codes for CSVRQQGAQNEQFF.

This chain connects TRBV6-1 to TRBJ2-7, with D tentatively TRBD2 (6 bases). The ends were cut back, 5 bases at V and 3 bases at J, with 17 bases in the middle. There are 15 residues in the CDR3. Germline lookup yields CDR1 MNHNS and CDR2 SASEGT. CDR3 loop: CASSPSGRSHYEQYV. The CDR3 DNA reads as TGTGCCAGCAGTCCCTCGGGGAGGTCTCACTACGAGCAGTACGTC.

The rearrangement uses TRBV19 and TRBJ1-1; maybe TRBD1 (5 bases). The CDR3 runs to 15 residues. Germline assignment: CDR1 LNHDA and CDR2 SQIVND (reference sequence). V lost 3 bases, J lost 3 bases, and 14 bases lay in between. The CDR3 DNA follows: TGTGCCAGTAGTATCAGGGTCCTGAGGGACACTGAAGCTTTCTTT. Protein product: CASSIRVLRDTEAFF.

The chain's CDR3 is CASSPHTSGNTEAFF. The CDR3 nucleotides read TGTGCCAGCAGTCCTCATACCAGCGGGAACACTGAAGCTTTCTTT. V gene TRBV28 combines with J gene TRBJ1-1, with D unresolved. Germline V gene sequence: CDR1 MDHEN, CDR2 SYDVKM. V was trimmed by 5 bases and J by 1 base, leaving 14 bases between them. The CDR3 has 15 residues.

The gene calls are TRBV9 and TRBJ2-3, with 7 bases that match TRBD2. V lost 3 bases to trimming and J lost 3 bases; unmatched junction nucleotides: 10. The germline V gene encodes CDR1 SGDLS and CDR2 YYNGEE. This CDR3 is built from 16 residues. In nucleotides, the CDR3 is TGTGCCAGCAGCGCCTTGGGAGGGCGAGGGACAGATACGCAGTATTTT. This translates into CASSALGGRGTDTQYF. The complete variable domain, with remaining parts taken from reference TRBV9 and TRBJ2-3, reads DSGVTQTPKHLITATGQRVTLRCSPRSGDLSVYWYQQSLDQGLQFLIQYYNGEERAKGNILERFSAQQFPDLHSELNLSSLELGDSALYFCASSALGGRGTDTQYFGPGTRLTVL.

The chain uses TRBV7-2 and TRBJ1-5; D is undetermined. With 4 bases removed from V and 4 bases from J, the gap between germline ends came to 5 bases. The CDR3 has 12 amino acids. Germline V gene lookup returns CDR1 SGHTA and CDR2 FQGNSA. For the CDR3, the DNA is TGTGCCAGCAGCTCCCTGAATCAGCCCCAGCATTTT. Protein sequence: CASSSLNQPQHF.

The chain is built from TRBV2 and TRBJ2-4, with no clear D. The germline CDR1 and CDR2 sequences are SNHLY and FYNNEI. Between the trimmed V and J ends, which lost 2 bases and 11 bases, there was a span of 7 bases. The CDR3 sequence is 11 residues long. The CDR3 bases are TGTGCCAGCAGTGAACAGAGCCTTCAGTACTTC. It is translated as CASSEQSLQYF. The variable domain in full, completed from reference TRBV2 and TRBJ2-4, reads EPEVTQTPSHQVTQMGQEVILRCVPISNHLYFYWYRQILGQKVEFLVSFYNNEISEKSEIFDDQFSVERPDGSNFTLKIRSTKLEDSAMYFCASSEQSLQYFGAGTRLSVL.